One sample yielded the 10 T cell receptor beta chains listed below, sequenced in a study of long-term antiretroviral therapy in people with HIV. Version v3.0 of the immunoSEQ assay was performed at survey level. Clones were sequenced by immunoSEQ multiplex PCR, and TCRdb holds only the in-frame ones, with some missing. Found here are tens of thousands of clones, around three quarters of them singletons; the top ten hold approximately 7.2%. Sequenced material: unsorted PBMCs, taken 0.3 years after starting antiretroviral therapy. All receptors come from a man between 40 and 49 years old with HIV.

CDR3 loop: CASSPATGPYGYTF. The CDR3 bases are TGTGCCAGCAGCCCGGCGACAGGGCCATATGGCTACACCTTC. The chain carries TRBV5-4 and TRBJ1-2, with TRBD1 matching 7 bases. This CDR3 comprises 14 residues. Germline V lookup: CDR1 SGHNT, CDR2 YYREEE (reference sequence). Germline trimming cut 4 bases from V and 5 bases from J; bases unmatched to any gene: 8.

The chain joins TRBV5-6 to TRBJ1-2; D not resolved. This CDR3 has 16 amino acids. V lost 2 bases to trimming and J lost 5 bases, with 19 bases between them. Germline V lookup: CDR1 SGHDT, CDR2 YYEEEE. This chain's CDR3 is CASSFRDNRRIYGYTF. For the CDR3, the DNA is TGTGCCAGCAGCTTTCGGGATAACCGCCGGATTTATGGCTACACCTTC.

This chain uses TRBV5-1 with TRBJ2-1; perhaps TRBD2 as D (6 bases). Germline CDR1 SGHRS, CDR2 YFSETQ. The CDR3 has 15 amino acids. V lost 0 bases and J lost 6, with 13 bases in between. The CDR3 protein is CASSLGDSRTNEQFF. The CDR3 nucleotides are TGCGCCAGCAGCTTGGGGGACTCACGCACCAATGAGCAGTTCTTC.

The DNA for the CDR3 is TGTGCCAGCACCATTAGGGGGGGATTCGATGAGCAGTTCTTC. It specifies CASTIRGGFDEQFF. The chain joins TRBV5-4 to TRBJ2-1; tentative D call: TRBD2 (7 bases). Between the trimmed V and J ends, which lost 6 bases and 8 bases, there was a span of 18 bases. CDR3 length: 14 residues. CDR1 SGHNT and CDR2 YYREEE come from the germline V gene (reference sequence).

This clone was found once. This chain uses TRBV27 with TRBJ2-5; TRBD2 agrees at 12 bases. This CDR3 has 18 amino acids. CDR1 MNHEY and CDR2 SMNVEV come from the germline V gene (reference sequence). The J segment lost 5 bases and the V segment lost 6 bases, leaving 16 bases of the junction unmatched. CDR3 nucleotides: TGTGCCAGCAGCCTCACCCCTAGCGGGAGGGCCGGAAGGGAGACCCAGTACTTC. Its protein product is CASSLTPSGRAGRETQYF.

The rearrangement links TRBV5-1 to TRBJ1-5; 9 bases fit TRBD1. Germline V gene sequence: CDR1 SGHRS, CDR2 YFSETQ. The CDR3 totals 14 residues. With 5 bases clipped from V and 4 bases from J, the junction kept 4 bases outside the gene matches. Here the CDR3 DNA reads TGCGCCAGCAGTCAAGGACAGGGGAATCAGCCCCAGCATTTT. This codes for CASSQGQGNQPQHF.

V usage is TRBV19 and J usage is TRBJ1-2, with 8 positions matching TRBD1. In germline, CDR1 is LNHDA, CDR2 SQIVND (reference sequence). The V and J ends lost 5 bases and 6 bases, in that order; junction bases with no gene match: 14. This CDR3 spans 16 amino acids. DNA for the CDR3: TGTGCCAGTAGTTCCTACCGCTCGACAGGGGAAGATGGCTACACCTTC. Translating it yields CASSSYRSTGEDGYTF.

The rearrangement links TRBV4-3 to TRBJ2-3; D might be TRBD1 or TRBD2, each matching 5 bases. Trimming pared 0 bases from V and 2 bases from J, leaving 9 bases between. The CDR3 is 15 residues long. The germline V gene encodes CDR1 LGHNA and CDR2 YSLEER. CDR3 sequence: CASSQDGTNTDTQYF. Written as DNA, the CDR3 is TGCGCCAGCAGCCAAGATGGGACCAACACAGATACGCAGTATTTT.

The gene calls are TRBV19 and TRBJ1-5, with a possible D match to TRBD1 (6 bases). Germline-derived CDR1 and CDR2 are LNHDA and SQIVND (reference sequence). Between the trimmed V and J ends, which lost 3 bases and 6 bases, there was a span of 15 bases. The CDR3 totals 15 residues. The CDR3 region is CASSITGSQGQPQHF. The CDR3 region has the DNA TGTGCCAGTAGTATCACAGGGAGTCAAGGTCAGCCCCAGCATTTT.

The chain is built from TRBV25-1 and TRBJ2-1; D gene ambiguous. CDR1 MGHDK and CDR2 SYGVNS come from the germline V gene. The CDR3 sequence is 14 residues long. V dropped 0 bases and J dropped 10 bases, with 13 bases sitting between them. The chain's CDR3 is CASSEYPLGGEQFF. Here the CDR3 DNA reads TGTGCCAGCAGTGAATACCCCCTAGGCGGCGAGCAGTTCTTC.